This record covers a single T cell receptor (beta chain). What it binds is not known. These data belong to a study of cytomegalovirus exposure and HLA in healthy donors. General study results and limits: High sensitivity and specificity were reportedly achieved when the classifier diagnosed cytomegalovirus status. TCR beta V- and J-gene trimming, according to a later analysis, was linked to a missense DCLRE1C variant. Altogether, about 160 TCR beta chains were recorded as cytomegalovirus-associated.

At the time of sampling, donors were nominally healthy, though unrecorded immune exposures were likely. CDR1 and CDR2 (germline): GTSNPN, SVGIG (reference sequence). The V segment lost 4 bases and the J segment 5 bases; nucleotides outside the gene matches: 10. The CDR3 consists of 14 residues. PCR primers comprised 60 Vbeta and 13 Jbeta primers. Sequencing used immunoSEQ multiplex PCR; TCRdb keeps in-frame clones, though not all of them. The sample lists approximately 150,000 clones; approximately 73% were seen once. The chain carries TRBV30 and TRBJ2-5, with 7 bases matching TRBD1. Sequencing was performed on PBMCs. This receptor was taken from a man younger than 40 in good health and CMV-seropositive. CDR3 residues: CAWNQQGMGETQYF. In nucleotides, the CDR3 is TGTGCCTGGAACCAACAGGGGATGGGGGAGACCCAGTACTTC.